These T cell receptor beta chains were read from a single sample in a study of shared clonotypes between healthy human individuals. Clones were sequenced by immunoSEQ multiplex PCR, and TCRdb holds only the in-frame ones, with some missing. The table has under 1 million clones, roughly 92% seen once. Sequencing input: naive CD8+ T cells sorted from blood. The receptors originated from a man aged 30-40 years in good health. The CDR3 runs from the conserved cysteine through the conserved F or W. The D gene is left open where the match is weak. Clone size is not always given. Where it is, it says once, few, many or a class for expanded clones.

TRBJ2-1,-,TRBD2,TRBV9,CASSVDSGRLWEQFF,TGTGCCAGCAGCGTAGATAGCGGGAGGTTATGGGAGCAGTTCTTC
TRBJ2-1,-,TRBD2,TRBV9,CASGTGTSEYNEQFF,TGTGCCAGCGGGACCGGGACTAGCGAATACAATGAGCAGTTCTTC
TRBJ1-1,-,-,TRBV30,CAWSDRTGPNTEAFF,TGTGCCTGGAGTGACCGGACCGGCCCGAACACTGAAGCTTTCTTT
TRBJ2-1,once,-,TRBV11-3,CASSENNEQFF,TGTGCCAGCAGCGAAAACAATGAGCAGTTCTTC
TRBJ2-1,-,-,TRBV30,CAWEESYNEQFF,TGTGCCTGGGAGGAATCTTACAATGAGCAGTTCTTC
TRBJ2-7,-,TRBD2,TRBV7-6,CASSLGGGAYEQYF,TGTGCCAGCAGCTTAGGGGGGGGAGCCTACGAGCAGTACTTC
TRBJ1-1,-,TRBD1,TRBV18,CASSGGDRLNEAFF,TGTGCCAGCTCAGGAGGGGACAGACTAAATGAAGCTTTCTTT
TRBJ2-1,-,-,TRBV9,CASSAWNNEQFF,TGTGCCAGCAGCGCGTGGAACAATGAGCAGTTCTTC
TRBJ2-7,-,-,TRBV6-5,CASMGDNLYEQYF,TGTGCCAGCATGGGGGACAACCTCTACGAGCAGTACTTC
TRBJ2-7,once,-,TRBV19,CASSISRSHEQYF,TGTGCCAGTAGTATCTCCAGGAGCCACGAGCAGTACTTC
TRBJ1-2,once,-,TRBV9,CASSSRVGNLDGYTF,TGTGCCAGCAGCTCCCGAGTAGGGAATCTAGACGGCTACACCTTC
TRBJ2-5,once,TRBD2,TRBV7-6,CASSWKWTSGQETQYF,TGTGCCAGCAGCTGGAAGTGGACTAGCGGACAAGAGACCCAGTACTTC
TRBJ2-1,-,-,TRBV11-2,CASSPGTPQFF,TGTGCCAGCAGCCCCGGGACACCGCAGTTCTTC
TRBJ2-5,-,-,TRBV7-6,CASSDSGSQETQYF,TGTGCCAGCAGCGATTCCGGGAGCCAAGAGACCCAGTACTTC
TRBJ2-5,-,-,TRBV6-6,CASSQYFQETQYF,TGTGCCAGCAGTCAATACTTCCAAGAGACCCAGTACTTC
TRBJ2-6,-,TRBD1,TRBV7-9,CASSPPPGQPVLGANVLTF,TGTGCCAGCAGCCCCCCCCCGGGACAGCCTGTCCTTGGGGCCAACGTCCTGACTTTC
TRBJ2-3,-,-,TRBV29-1,CSVEGDTDTQYF,TGCAGCGTTGAAGGGGACACAGATACGCAGTATTTT
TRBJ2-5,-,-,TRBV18,CASSPTGEGGQETQYF,TGTGCCAGCTCACCGACAGGGGAGGGAGGACAAGAGACCCAGTACTTC
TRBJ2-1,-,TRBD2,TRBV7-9,CASSYPSGIFNEQFF,TGTGCCAGCAGCTACCCTAGCGGGATCTTCAATGAGCAGTTCTTC
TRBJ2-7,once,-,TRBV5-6,CASSLGHGVGGYEQYF,TGTGCCAGCAGCTTGGGACACGGAGTTGGCGGCTACGAGCAGTACTTC
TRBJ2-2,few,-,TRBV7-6,CASSYLQNTGELFF,TGTGCCAGCAGCTACCTACAGAACACCGGGGAGCTGTTTTTT
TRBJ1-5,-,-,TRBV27,CASRRGNQPQHF,TGTGCCAGCAGAAGGGGAAATCAGCCCCAGCATTTT
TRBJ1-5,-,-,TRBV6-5,CASSSSTGFGNQPQHF,TGTGCCAGCAGTTCCTCTACAGGGTTCGGCAATCAGCCCCAGCATTTT
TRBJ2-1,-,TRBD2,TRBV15,CATTQHGTSGSNLYNEQFF,TGTGCCACCACCCAACACGGTACTAGCGGGAGTAACCTATACAATGAGCAGTTCTTC
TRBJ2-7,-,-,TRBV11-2,CASSPNRFPYEQYF,TGTGCCAGCAGCCCAAACAGGTTTCCCTACGAGCAGTACTTC
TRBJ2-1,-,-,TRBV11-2,CASSLEYNEQFF,TGTGCCAGCAGCCTGGAATACAATGAGCAGTTCTTC
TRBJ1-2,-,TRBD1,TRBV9,CASSATGGYGYTF,TGTGCCAGCAGCGCAACAGGGGGCTATGGCTACACCTTC
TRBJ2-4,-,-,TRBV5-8,CASSFGPRGAKNIQYF,TGTGCCAGCAGCTTCGGACCCCGGGGAGCCAAAAACATTCAGTACTTC
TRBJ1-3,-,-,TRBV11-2,CASSLTDSGNTIYF,TGTGCCAGCAGCTTAACAGACTCTGGAAACACCATATATTTT
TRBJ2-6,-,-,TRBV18,CASSPQAQAGANVLTF,TGTGCCAGCTCACCACAAGCACAGGCTGGGGCCAACGTCCTGACTTTC
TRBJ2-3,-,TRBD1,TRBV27,CASSEGQARRDTQYF,TGTGCCAGCAGTGAAGGACAGGCGAGAAGAGATACGCAGTATTTT
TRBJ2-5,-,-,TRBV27,CASSSAFAETQYF,TGTGCCAGCAGTTCCGCCTTTGCGGAGACCCAGTACTTC
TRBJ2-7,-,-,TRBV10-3,CAISEQGSGYEQYF,TGTGCCATCAGTGAACAGGGTTCGGGGTACGAGCAGTACTTC
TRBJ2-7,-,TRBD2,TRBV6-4,CASSQLAGAYEQYF,TGTGCCAGCAGTCAGCTAGCGGGAGCCTACGAGCAGTACTTC
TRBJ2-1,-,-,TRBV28,CASSLLSSYNEQFF,TGTGCCAGCAGTTTACTTAGCTCCTACAATGAGCAGTTCTTC
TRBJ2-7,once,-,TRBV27,CASSLVVSGYEQYF,TGTGCCAGCAGTTTAGTCGTTTCGGGCTACGAGCAGTACTTC
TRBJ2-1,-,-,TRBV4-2,CASSQHAEEPSSYNEQFF,TGTGCCAGCAGCCAACATGCGGAAGAACCAAGCTCCTACAATGAGCAGTTCTTC
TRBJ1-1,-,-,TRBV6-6,CASSQTATEAFF,TGTGCCAGCAGCCAGACGGCCACTGAAGCTTTCTTT
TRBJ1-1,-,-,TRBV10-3,CAISYSRQDPNTEAFF,TGTGCCATCAGTTACTCGAGACAGGACCCGAACACTGAAGCTTTCTTT
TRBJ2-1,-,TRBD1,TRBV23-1,CASSQPGQGDRGRNEQFF,TGCGCCAGCAGTCAACCTGGACAGGGGGACAGGGGGCGAAATGAGCAGTTCTTC
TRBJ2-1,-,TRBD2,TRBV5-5,CASSPTPSGPINEQFF,TGTGCCAGCAGCCCCACCCCTAGCGGACCTATAAATGAGCAGTTCTTC
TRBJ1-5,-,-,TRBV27,CASSPSIISNQPQHF,TGTGCCAGCAGTCCTAGTATTATTAGCAATCAGCCCCAGCATTTT
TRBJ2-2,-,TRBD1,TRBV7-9,CASSSTNLRTGNTGELFF,TGTGCCAGCAGCTCCACCAATTTGAGGACAGGGAACACCGGGGAGCTGTTTTTT
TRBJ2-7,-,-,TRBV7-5,CVRSLGRGQYEQYF,TGTGTCAGAAGCTTAGGGCGCGGACAATACGAGCAGTACTTC
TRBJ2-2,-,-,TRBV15,CATSRVFGLSGTGELFF,TGTGCCACCAGCAGAGTTTTTGGGTTGTCGGGCACCGGGGAGCTGTTTTTT
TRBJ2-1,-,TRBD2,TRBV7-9,CASSQLAGVFYNEQFF,TGTGCCAGCAGCCAGCTAGCGGGAGTATTCTACAATGAGCAGTTCTTC
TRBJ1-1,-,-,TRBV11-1,CASSPLERHTEAFF,TGTGCCAGCAGTCCACTGGAGAGACACACTGAAGCTTTCTTT
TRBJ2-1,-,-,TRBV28,CASSSMRNSQGSSYNEQFF,TGTGCCAGCAGTTCCATGAGAAATTCTCAGGGAAGCTCCTACAATGAGCAGTTCTTC
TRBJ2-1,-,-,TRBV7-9,CASNNGGSYNEQFF,TGTGCCAGCAACAACGGGGGATCCTACAATGAGCAGTTCTTC
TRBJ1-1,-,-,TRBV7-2,CASSLSGFQGGAFF,TGTGCCAGCAGCTTGTCGGGTTTTCAGGGAGGAGCTTTCTTT
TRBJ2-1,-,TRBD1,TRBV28,CASSLRTGVYNEQFF,TGTGCCAGCAGTCTAAGGACAGGGGTGTACAATGAGCAGTTCTTC
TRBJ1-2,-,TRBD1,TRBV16,CASSQSMGQGNYGYTF,TGTGCCAGCAGCCAATCGATGGGACAGGGGAACTATGGCTACACCTTC
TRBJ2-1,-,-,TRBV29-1,CSVVRQDYNEQFF,TGCAGCGTTGTACGACAGGATTACAATGAGCAGTTCTTC
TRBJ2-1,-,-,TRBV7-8,CASSPTLPWASKIVNEQFF,TGTGCCAGCAGCCCGACCCTCCCCTGGGCTAGCAAGATAGTCAATGAGCAGTTCTTC
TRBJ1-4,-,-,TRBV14,CASSQLQDPNEKLFF,TGTGCCAGCAGCCAGTTACAGGACCCTAATGAAAAACTGTTTTTT
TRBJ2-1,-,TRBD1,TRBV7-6,CASSPRDRGLNEQFF,TGTGCCAGCAGCCCCCGGGACAGGGGCCTTAATGAGCAGTTCTTC
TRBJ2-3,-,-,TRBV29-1,CSVVAGNTDTQYF,TGCAGCGTTGTCGCGGGAAACACAGATACGCAGTATTTT
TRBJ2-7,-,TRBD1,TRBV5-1,CASSLDFSGTGTYEQYF,TGCGCCAGCAGCTTGGACTTTTCCGGGACAGGGACCTACGAGCAGTACTTC
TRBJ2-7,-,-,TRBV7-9,CASSQAQGGSYEQYF,TGTGCCAGCAGCCAGGCGCAGGGGGGCTCCTACGAGCAGTACTTC